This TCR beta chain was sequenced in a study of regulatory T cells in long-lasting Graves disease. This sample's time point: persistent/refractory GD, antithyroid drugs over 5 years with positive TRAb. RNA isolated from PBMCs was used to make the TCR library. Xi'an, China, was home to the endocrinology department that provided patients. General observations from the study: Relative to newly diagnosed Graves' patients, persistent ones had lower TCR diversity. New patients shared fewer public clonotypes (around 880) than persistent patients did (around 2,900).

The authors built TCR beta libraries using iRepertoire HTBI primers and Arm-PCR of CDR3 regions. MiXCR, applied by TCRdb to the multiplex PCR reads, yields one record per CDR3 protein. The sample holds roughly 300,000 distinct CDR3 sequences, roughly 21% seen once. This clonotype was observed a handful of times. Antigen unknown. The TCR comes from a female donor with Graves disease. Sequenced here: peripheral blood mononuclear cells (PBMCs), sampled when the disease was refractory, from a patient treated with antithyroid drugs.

This CDR3 reads CASRPYTNTGELFF. The CDR3 region has the DNA TGTGCCAGCAGACCCTACACAAACACCGGGGAGCTGTTTTTT. V gene TRBV2 combines with J gene TRBJ2-2; D gene uncertain. V was pared by 6 bases and J by 2 bases, with 10 bases between. The CDR3 contains 14 residues. Germline CDR1 is SNHLY and CDR2 is FYNNEI.